These 19 T cell receptor beta chains came from one sample sequenced in a study of cytomegalovirus exposure and HLA in healthy donors. PCR used 60 Vbeta primers and 13 Jbeta primers. The table came from immunoSEQ multiplex PCR; TCRdb's copy has only in-frame clones and leaves some out. The repertoire has about 160,000 clones, around 81% of them found once; the top ten carry roughly 1.4%. The sample was PBMCs. The receptors derive from a man aged 35-49 years in good health and CMV-seronegative.

This clone has only a few counts. CDR3: CASRPRTGLTYEQYF. The DNA of the CDR3 is TGTGCCAGCAGGCCGCGGACAGGGCTCACTTACGAGCAGTACTTC. The rearrangement joins TRBV7-2 to TRBJ2-5, with 8 bases that match TRBD1. Matching the DNA end better, TRBJ2-7 makes the J call doubtful. This CDR3 comprises 15 residues. Germline V gives CDR1 SGHTA, CDR2 FQGNSA.

The chain employs TRBV28 and TRBJ2-7; TRBD2 is a possible D gene (6 bases). V gave up 6 bases and J gave up 7 bases, with 22 bases separating them. Germline values: CDR1 MDHEN, CDR2 SYDVKM. CDR3 length: 15 amino acids. The CDR3 DNA reads TGTGCCAGCAGGCGCCTAGGGACTGGTAAATTAGAGCAGTACTTC. Its protein is CASRRLGTGKLEQYF.

V usage is TRBV9 and J usage is TRBJ1-1; 7 bases match TRBD1. Unmatched junction bases numbered 6, after V lost 7 bases and J lost 0 bases. Germline CDR1 is SGDLS and CDR2 is YYNGEE. The CDR3 runs 14 residues. The DNA for the CDR3 is TGTGCCAGCGGCCGGCAGGGGGTGAACACTGAAGCTTTCTTT. This codes for CASGRQGVNTEAFF.

The chain joins TRBV21-1 to TRBJ2-3; the tabulated D call, TRBD2, remains unverified against the DNA. TRBV21-1 is a listed pseudogene. The CDR3 is made up of 16 amino acids. The CDR3 is CASSRTSGWSTDTQYF. The CDR3 bases are TGTGCCAGCAGTAGGACTAGCGGGTGGAGCACAGATACGCAGTATTTT.

The chain carries TRBV6-1 and TRBJ2-1; 11 nucleotides line up with TRBD2. J lost 4 bases, V lost 8 bases, and 4 bases had no gene match. Germline V gene sequence: CDR1 MNHNS, CDR2 SASEGT. This CDR3 contains 14 residues. CDR3 sequence reads: CASGRTSGYNEQFF. As DNA, the CDR3 is TGTGCCAGCGGTCGGACTAGCGGGTACAATGAGCAGTTCTTC.

V usage is TRBV6-5 and J usage is TRBJ1-1, with 7 bases aligning to TRBD1. Per the germline V gene, CDR1 is MNHEY and CDR2 is SVGAGI. The length of the CDR3 is 16 residues. J lost 0 bases, V lost 4 bases, and 8 bases had no gene match. CDR3 in amino acids: CASSFSAGQMNTEAFF. CDR3 DNA sequence: TGTGCCAGCAGTTTTTCGGCGGGACAGATGAACACTGAAGCTTTCTTT.

The rearrangement uses TRBV18 and TRBJ1-1; 8 nucleotides line up with TRBD1. CDR3 length: 12 amino acids. In germline, CDR1 is KGHSH, CDR2 LQKENI. Trimming at V came to 5 bases and at J to 9 bases, leaving 5 bases not matched to a gene. CDR3 in DNA: TGTGCCAGCTCAGAGACAGGGGCACAAGCTTTCTTT. Amino acids: CASSETGAQAFF. The full variable domain, its missing parts supplied by reference TRBV18 and TRBJ1-1, is NAGVMQNPRHLVRRRGQEARLRCSPMKGHSHVYWYRQLPEEGLKFMVYLQKENIIDESGMPKERFSAEFPKEGPSILRIQQVVRGDSAAYFCASSETGAQAFFGQGTRLTVV.

This clone was seen once. This rearrangement joins TRBV9 to TRBJ1-4; no clear D. The germline CDR1 and CDR2 sequences are SGDLS and YYNGEE. The ends were cut back, 0 bases at V and 4 bases at J, with 10 bases in the middle. This CDR3 contains 15 residues. CDR3 DNA sequence: TGTGCCAGCAGCGTAGGCGGGCGGCTTAATGAAAAACTGTTTTTT. It is translated as CASSVGGRLNEKLFF.

This chain links TRBV7-9 with TRBJ2-1, with D possibly TRBD2 on 5 matching bases. The CDR3 spans 16 residues. The ends were cut back, 6 bases at V and 8 bases at J, with 23 bases in the middle. Germline V gene lookup returns CDR1 SEHNR and CDR2 FQNEAQ (reference sequence). The CDR3 DNA reads TGTGCCAGCAGTCGTCAACCGGCTAGCAGTTCCCATGAGCAGTTCTTC. This gives the protein CASSRQPASSSHEQFF.

The chain carries TRBV2 and TRBJ2-7, with D perhaps matching TRBD2 (5 bases). From germline, CDR1 is SNHLY and CDR2 FYNNEI. This CDR3 comprises 13 residues. Deletions cut 3 bases from V and 7 bases from J, with 13 bases between. In DNA, the CDR3 is TGTGCCAGCAGTGAGGGTACGGGAAGGGAGCAGTACTTC. Residues: CASSEGTGREQYF.

CDR3 sequence reads: CASSSSGARGQPQHF. The CDR3 DNA follows: TGTGCCAGCAGTTCCTCAGGGGCACGAGGACAGCCCCAGCATTTT. The chain uses TRBV2 and TRBJ1-5; possibly TRBD1 for D (6 bases). Germline assignment: CDR1 SNHLY and CDR2 FYNNEI. The germline V and J ends were trimmed by 5 bases and 7 bases, with 18 bases remaining between them. This CDR3 spans 15 amino acids. The full variable domain, completed using reference TRBV2 and TRBJ1-5, is EPEVTQTPSHQVTQMGQEVILRCVPISNHLYFYWYRQILGQKVEFLVSFYNNEISEKSEIFDDQFSVERPDGSNFTLKIRSTKLEDSAMYFCASSSSGARGQPQHFGDGTRLSIL.

The V call is TRBV18, the J call TRBJ1-1; 7 nucleotides agree with TRBD1. The CDR3 extends over 14 amino acids. Germline CDR1 and CDR2: KGHSH and LQKENI. The ends lost 2 bases at V and 1 base at J; junction bases unmatched: 1. The CDR3 spells CASSPRTGNTEAFF. DNA for the CDR3: TGTGCCAGCTCACCAAGGACAGGGAACACTGAAGCTTTCTTT.

This chain joins TRBV7-2 and TRBJ1-1; 7 bases fit TRBD1. Looked up from germline, CDR1 is SGHTA and CDR2 is FQGNSA. CDR3 size: 14 residues. Losses at the gene ends were 4 bases for V and 1 base for J; bases not matched to a gene: 3. This chain's CDR3 is CASSSGQENTEAFF. CDR3 DNA sequence: TGTGCCAGCAGCTCAGGACAGGAGAACACTGAAGCTTTCTTT.

The chain joins TRBV7-6 to TRBJ2-2; D unclear. The CDR3 totals 14 residues. V was cut by 5 bases and J by 7 bases, with 14 bases left in between. From germline, CDR1 is SGHVS and CDR2 FNYEAQ. Here the CDR3 reads CASSPESVFGELFF. Here the CDR3 DNA reads TGTGCCAGCAGCCCCGAATCAGTCTTCGGGGAGCTGTTTTTT.

The chain uses TRBV18 and TRBJ2-5, with 10 bases matching TRBD1. The J call may be mistaken, given a closer DNA end match to TRBJ2-7. Germline CDR1 reads KGHSH; CDR2 reads LQKENI. CDR3 size: 17 residues. The CDR3 sequence: CASSQRGPGQGFHEQYF. The CDR3 DNA follows: TGTGCCAGCTCTCAAAGGGGGCCGGGACAGGGGTTCCACGAGCAGTACTTC.

This chain joins TRBV7-7 and TRBJ2-5; 12 nucleotides line up with TRBD1. The CDR3 consists of 15 residues. J lost 5 bases, V lost 5 bases, and 6 bases had no gene match. CDR1 is SSHAT and CDR2 is FNYEAQ in the germline V gene (reference sequence). CDR3 in amino acids: CASSQGQGASETQYF. The CDR3 nucleotides read TGTGCCAGCAGCCAGGGACAGGGGGCTTCGGAGACCCAGTACTTC.

This clone was seen more than once but under ten times. This sequence joins TRBV7-9 and TRBJ2-2, with 8 bases aligning to TRBD2. The V gene end was trimmed by 2 bases and the J gene end by 1 base; junction bases not matched to a gene: 0. CDR3 length: 15 amino acids. Germline V gene sequence: CDR1 SEHNR, CDR2 FQNEAQ (reference sequence). The CDR3 loop is CASSLTSGNTGELFF. The CDR3 DNA reads as TGTGCCAGCAGCTTAACTAGCGGGAACACCGGGGAGCTGTTTTTT.

This chain connects TRBV10-2 to TRBJ1-1, with D perhaps TRBD1 (6 bases). Trimming shortened V by 3 bases and J by 1 base, and 12 bases separated the two germline ends. This CDR3 region has 15 residues. Germline V gene lookup returns CDR1 WSHSY and CDR2 SAAADI. CDR3 bases: TGCGCCAGCAGTGACATTGGACAGAAGAACACTGAAGCTTTCTTT. The encoded protein is CASSDIGQKNTEAFF.

The J gene is TRBJ2-7, the V gene TRBV6-5; TRBD1 matches at 8 bases. The CDR3 contains 15 residues. In germline, CDR1 is MNHEY, CDR2 SVGAGI. The junction had 13 bases not matched to a gene; V was cut back by 6 bases and J by 6 bases. CDR3 in amino acids: CASSPPDRGLLEQYF. The CDR3, as DNA: TGTGCCAGCAGCCCTCCCGACAGGGGTCTCCTCGAGCAGTACTTC.